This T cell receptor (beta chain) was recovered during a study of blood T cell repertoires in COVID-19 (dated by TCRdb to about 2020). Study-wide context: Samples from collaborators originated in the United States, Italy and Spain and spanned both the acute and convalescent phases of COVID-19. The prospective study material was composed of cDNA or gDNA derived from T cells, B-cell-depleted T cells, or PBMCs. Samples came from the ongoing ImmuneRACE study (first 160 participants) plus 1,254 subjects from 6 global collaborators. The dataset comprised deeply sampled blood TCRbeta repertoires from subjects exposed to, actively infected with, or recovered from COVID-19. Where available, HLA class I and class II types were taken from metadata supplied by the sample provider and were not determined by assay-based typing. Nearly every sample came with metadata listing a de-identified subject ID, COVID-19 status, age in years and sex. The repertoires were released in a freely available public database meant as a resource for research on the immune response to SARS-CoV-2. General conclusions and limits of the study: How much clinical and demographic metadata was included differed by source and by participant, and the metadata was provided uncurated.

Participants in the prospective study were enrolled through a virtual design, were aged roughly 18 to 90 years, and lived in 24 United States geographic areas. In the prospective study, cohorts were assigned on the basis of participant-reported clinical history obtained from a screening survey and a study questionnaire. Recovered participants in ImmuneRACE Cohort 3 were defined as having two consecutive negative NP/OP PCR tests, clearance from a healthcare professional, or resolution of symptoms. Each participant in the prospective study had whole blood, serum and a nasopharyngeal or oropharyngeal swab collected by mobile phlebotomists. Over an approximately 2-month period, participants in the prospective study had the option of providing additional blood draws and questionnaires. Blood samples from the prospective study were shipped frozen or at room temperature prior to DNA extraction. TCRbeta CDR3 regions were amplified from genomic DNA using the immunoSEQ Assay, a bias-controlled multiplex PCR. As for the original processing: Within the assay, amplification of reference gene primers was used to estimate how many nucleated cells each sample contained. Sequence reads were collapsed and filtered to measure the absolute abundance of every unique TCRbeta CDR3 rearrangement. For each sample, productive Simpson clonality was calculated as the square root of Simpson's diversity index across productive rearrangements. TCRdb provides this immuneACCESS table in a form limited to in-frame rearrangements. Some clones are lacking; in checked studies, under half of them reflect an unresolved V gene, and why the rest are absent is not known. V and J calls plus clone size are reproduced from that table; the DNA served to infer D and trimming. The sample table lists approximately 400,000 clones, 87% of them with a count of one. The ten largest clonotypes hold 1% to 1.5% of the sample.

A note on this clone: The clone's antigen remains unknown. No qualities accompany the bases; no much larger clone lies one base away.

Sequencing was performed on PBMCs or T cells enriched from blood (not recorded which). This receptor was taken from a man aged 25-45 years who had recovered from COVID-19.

The CDR3 loop reads CASSPLRVEDTEAFF. At the DNA level, the sequence is TGTGCCAGCTCACCGCTGAGGGTTGAGGACACTGAAGCTTTCTTT. Recombination connected TRBV18 to TRBJ1-1, with the D gene not clear enough to name. The germline V gene specifies KGHSH as CDR1 and LQKENI as CDR2. There are 15 amino acids in the CDR3, from cysteine to phenylalanine inclusive. Only CDR3 DNA is held: 45 bases, read in frame from base 1. A distance of 14 bases separates the germline ends of V and J, which lose 3 bases and 3 bases respectively.